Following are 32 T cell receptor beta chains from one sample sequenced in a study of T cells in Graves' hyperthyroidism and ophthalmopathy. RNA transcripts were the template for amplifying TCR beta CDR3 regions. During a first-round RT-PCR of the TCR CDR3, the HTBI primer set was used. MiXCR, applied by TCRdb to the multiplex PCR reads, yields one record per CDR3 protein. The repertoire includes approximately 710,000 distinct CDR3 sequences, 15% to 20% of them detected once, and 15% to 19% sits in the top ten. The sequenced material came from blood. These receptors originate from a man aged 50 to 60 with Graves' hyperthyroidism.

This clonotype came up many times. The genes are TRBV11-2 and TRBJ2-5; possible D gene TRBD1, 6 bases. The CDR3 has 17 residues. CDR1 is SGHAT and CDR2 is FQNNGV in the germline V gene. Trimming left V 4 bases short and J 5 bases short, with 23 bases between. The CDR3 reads CASSSFQGQRRSETQYF. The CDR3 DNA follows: TGTGCCAGCAGCTCCTTCCAGGGGCAACGTCGGTCGGAGACCCAGTACTTC.

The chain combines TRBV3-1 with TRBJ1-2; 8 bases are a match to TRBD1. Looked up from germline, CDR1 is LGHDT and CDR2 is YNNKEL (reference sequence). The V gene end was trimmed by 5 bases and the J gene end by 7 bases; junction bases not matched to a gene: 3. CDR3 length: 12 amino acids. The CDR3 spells CASSGQGLGYTF. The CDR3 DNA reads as TGTGCCAGCAGCGGACAGGGACTTGGCTACACCTTC.

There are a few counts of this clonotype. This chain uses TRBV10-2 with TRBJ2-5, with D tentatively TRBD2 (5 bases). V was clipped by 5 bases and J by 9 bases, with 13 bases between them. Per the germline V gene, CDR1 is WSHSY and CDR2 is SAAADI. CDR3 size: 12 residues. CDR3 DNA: TGCGCCAGCAGTTTGGAGGTCGGCCCCCAGTACTTC. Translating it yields CASSLEVGPQYF.

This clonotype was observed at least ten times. CDR3 coding DNA: TGTGCCAGCAGTTTATTAGTGTCCTACAATGAGCAGTTCTTC. Amino acid sequence: CASSLLVSYNEQFF. The chain employs TRBV27 and TRBJ2-1; D call uncertain. Germline CDR1 is MNHEY and CDR2 is SMNVEV (reference sequence). The CDR3 runs 14 residues. Trimming took 1 base from V and 1 from J, leaving 5 bases between them.

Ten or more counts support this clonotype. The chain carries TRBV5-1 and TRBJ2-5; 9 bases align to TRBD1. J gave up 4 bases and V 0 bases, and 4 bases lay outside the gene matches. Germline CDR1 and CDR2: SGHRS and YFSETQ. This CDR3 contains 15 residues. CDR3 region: CASSLEDRGSETQYF. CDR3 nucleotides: TGCGCCAGCAGCTTGGAAGACAGGGGGTCAGAGACCCAGTACTTC.

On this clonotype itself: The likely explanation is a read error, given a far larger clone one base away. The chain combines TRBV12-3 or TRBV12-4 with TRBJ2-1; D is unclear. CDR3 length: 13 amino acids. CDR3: CASSPSSYNGQFF. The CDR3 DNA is TGTGCCAGCAGTCCGTCAAGCTACAATGGGCAGTTCTTC.

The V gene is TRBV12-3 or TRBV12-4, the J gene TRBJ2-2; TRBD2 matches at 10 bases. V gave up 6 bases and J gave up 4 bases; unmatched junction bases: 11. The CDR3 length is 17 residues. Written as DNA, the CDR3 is TGTGCCAGCAGCCCCTGGAGGGTAGCGGGAGGCACCGGGGAGCTGTTTTTT. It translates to CASSPWRVAGGTGELFF.

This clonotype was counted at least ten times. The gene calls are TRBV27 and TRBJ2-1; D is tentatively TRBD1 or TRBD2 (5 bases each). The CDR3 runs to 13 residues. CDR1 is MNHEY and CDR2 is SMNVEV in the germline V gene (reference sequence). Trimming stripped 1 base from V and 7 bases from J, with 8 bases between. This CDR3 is CASSLYGGNEQFF. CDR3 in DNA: TGTGCCAGCAGTTTATATGGGGGAAATGAGCAGTTCTTC.

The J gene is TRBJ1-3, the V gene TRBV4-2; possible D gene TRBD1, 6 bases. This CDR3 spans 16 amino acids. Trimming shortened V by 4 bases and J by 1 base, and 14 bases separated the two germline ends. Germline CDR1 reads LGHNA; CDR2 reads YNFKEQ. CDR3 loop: CASSLSGQVSGNTIYF. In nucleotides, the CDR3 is TGTGCCAGCAGCCTATCGGGACAAGTATCTGGAAACACCATATATTTT.

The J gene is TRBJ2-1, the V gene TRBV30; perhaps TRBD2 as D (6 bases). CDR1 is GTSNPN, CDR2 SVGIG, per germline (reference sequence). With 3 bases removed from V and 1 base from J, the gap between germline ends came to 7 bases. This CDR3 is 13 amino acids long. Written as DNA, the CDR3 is TGTGCCTGGAGGAGCGGGTCCTACAATGAGCAGTTCTTC. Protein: CAWRSGSYNEQFF.

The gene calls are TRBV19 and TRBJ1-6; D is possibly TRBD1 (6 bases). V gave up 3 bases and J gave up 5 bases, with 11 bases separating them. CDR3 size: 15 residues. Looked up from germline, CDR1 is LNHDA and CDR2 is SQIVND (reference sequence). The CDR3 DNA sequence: TGTGCCAGTAGTATTCAGGACAGCCATAATTCACCCCTCCACTTT. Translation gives CASSIQDSHNSPLHF.

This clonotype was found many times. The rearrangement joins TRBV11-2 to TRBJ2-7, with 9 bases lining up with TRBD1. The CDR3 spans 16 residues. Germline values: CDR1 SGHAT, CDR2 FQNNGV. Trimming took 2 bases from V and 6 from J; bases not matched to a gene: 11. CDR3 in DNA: TGTGCCAGCAGCTTAAGCTCGGGCACAGGGGGCTTCGAGCAGTACTTC. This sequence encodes CASSLSSGTGGFEQYF.

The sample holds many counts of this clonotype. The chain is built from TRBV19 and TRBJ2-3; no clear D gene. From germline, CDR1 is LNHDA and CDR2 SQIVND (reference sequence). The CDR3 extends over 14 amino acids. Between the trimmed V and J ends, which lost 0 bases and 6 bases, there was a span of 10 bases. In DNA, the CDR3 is TGTGCCAGTAGTATAGATCGAGCAGCGGATACGCAGTATTTT. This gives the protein CASSIDRAADTQYF.

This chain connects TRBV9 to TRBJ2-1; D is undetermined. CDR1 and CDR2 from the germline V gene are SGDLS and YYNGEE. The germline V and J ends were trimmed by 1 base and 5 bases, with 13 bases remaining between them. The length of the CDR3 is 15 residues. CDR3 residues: CASSVYQQTDNEQFF. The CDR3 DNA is TGTGCCAGCAGCGTATATCAACAGACTGACAATGAGCAGTTCTTC.

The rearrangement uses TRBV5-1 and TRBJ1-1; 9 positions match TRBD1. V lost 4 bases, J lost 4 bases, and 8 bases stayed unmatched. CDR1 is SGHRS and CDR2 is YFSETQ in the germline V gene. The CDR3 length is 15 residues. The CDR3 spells CASSQYMDRGTEAFF. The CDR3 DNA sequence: TGCGCCAGCAGCCAATATATGGACAGGGGCACTGAAGCTTTCTTT.

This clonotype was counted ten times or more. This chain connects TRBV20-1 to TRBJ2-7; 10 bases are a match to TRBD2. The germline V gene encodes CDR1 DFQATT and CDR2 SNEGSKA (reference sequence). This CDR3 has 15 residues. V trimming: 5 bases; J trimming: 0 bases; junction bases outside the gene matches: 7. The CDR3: CSAPGLAFLSYEQYF. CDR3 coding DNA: TGCAGTGCTCCGGGACTAGCGTTTCTCTCCTACGAGCAGTACTTC.

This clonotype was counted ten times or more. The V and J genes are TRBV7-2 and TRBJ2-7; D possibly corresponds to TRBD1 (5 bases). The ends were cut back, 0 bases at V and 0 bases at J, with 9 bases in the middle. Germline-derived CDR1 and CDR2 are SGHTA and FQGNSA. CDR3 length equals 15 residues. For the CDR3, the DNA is TGTGCCAGCAGCTTAGCGGCAGACAGCTCCTACGAGCAGTACTTC. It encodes CASSLAADSSYEQYF.

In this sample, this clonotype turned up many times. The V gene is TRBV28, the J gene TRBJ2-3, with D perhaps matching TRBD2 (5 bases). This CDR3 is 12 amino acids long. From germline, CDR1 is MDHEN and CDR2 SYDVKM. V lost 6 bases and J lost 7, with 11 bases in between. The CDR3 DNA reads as TGTGCCAGCAGGGGAGATAGGAATACGCAGTATTTT. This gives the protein CASRGDRNTQYF.

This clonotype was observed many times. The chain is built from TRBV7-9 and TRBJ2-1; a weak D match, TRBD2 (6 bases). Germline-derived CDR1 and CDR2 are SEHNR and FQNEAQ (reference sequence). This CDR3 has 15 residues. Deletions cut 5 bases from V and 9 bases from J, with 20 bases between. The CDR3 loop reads CASSRDGTLAGEQFF. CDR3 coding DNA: TGTGCCAGCAGCCGAGACGGGACTCTTGCGGGTGAGCAGTTCTTC.

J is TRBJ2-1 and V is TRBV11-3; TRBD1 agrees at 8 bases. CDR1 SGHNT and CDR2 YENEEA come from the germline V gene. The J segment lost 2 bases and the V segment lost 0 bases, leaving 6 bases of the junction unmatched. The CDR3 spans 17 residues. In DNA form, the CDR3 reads TGTGCCAGCAGCTTAGACCCCTCAGGGGGCCCCTACAATGAGCAGTTCTTC. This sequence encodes CASSLDPSGGPYNEQFF.

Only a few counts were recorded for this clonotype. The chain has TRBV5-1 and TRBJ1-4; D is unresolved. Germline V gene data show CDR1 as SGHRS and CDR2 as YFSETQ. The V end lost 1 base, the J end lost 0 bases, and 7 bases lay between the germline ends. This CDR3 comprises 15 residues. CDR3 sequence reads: CASSLRRATNEKLFF. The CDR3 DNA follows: TGCGCCAGCAGCTTGCGCCGGGCAACTAATGAAAAACTGTTTTTT.

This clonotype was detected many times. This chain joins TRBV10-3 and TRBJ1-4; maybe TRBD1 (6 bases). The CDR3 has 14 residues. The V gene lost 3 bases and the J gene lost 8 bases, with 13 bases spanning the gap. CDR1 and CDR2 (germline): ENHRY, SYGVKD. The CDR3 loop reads CAISDLGAGEKLFF. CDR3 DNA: TGTGCCATCAGTGATCTGGGGGCAGGCGAAAAACTGTTTTTT.

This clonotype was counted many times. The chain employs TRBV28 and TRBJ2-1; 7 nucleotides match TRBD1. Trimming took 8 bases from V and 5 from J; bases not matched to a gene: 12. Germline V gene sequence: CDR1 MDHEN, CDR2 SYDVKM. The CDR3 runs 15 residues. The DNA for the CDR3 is TGTGCCAGCCTATCATACAGGGGCGACAACAATGAGCAGTTCTTC. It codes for CASLSYRGDNNEQFF.

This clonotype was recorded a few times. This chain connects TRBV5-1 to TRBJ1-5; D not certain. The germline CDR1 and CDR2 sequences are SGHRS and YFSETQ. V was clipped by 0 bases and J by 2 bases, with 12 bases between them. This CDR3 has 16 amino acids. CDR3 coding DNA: TGCGCCAGCAGCTTGGATGGGGAGGGCGGCAATCAGCCCCAGCATTTT. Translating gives CASSLDGEGGNQPQHF.

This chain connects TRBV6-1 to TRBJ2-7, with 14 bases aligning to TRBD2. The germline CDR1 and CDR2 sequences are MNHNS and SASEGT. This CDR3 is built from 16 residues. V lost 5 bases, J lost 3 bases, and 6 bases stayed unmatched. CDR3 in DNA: TGTGCCAGCAGTCCGGGACTAGCGGGAGTCGGCTACGAGCAGTACTTC. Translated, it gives CASSPGLAGVGYEQYF.

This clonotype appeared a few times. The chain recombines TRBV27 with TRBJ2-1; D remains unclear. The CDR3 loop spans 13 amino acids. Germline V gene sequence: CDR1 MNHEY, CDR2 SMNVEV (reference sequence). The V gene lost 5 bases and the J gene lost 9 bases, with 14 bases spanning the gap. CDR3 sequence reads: CASSITKLGEQFF. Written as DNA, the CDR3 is TGTGCCAGCAGTATCACTAAGTTAGGTGAGCAGTTCTTC.

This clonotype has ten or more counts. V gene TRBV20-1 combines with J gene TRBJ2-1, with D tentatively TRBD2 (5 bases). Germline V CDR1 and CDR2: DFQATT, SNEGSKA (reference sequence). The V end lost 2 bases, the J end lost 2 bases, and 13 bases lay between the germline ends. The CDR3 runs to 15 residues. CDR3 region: CSARPTRLPYNEQFF. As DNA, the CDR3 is TGCAGTGCTAGACCTACTAGACTACCCTACAATGAGCAGTTCTTC.

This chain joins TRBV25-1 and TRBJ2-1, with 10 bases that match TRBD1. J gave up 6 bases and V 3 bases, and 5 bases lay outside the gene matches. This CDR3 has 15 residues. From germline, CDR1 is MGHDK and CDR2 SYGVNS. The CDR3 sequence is CASSDGQGEGNEQFF. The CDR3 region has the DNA TGTGCCAGCAGTGATGGACAGGGGGAAGGCAATGAGCAGTTCTTC.

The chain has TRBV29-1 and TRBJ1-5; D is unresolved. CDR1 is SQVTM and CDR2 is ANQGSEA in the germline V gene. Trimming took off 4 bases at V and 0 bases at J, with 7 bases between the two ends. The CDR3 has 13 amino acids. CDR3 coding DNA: TGCAGCGTTGTTCAGGATAGCAATCAGCCCCAGCATTTT. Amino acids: CSVVQDSNQPQHF.

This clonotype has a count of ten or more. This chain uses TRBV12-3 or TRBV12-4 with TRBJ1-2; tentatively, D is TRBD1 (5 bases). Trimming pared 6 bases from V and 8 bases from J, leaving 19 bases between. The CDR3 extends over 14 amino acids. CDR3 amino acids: CASRLTGTLDGYTF. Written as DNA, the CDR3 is TGTGCCAGCAGATTGACCGGGACTTTGGACGGCTACACCTTC.

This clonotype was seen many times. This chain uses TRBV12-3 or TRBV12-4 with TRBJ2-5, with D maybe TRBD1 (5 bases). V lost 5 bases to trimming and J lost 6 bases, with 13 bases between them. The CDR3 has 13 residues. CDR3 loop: CASSPRAIKTQYF. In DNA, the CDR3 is TGTGCCAGCAGTCCCAGGGCAATTAAGACCCAGTACTTC.

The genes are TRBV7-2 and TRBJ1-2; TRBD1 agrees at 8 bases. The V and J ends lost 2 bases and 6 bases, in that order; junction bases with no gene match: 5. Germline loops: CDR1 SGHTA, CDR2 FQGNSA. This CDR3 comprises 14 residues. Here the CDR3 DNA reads TGTGCCAGCAGCTTAAAGGACAGGGTAAATGGCTACACCTTC. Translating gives CASSLKDRVNGYTF. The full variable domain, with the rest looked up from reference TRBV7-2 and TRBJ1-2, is GAGVSQSPSNKVTEKGKDVELRCDPISGHTALYWYRQSLGQGLEFLIYFQGNSAPDKSGLPSDRFSAERTGGSVSTLTIQRTQQEDSAVYLCASSLKDRVNGYTFGSGTRLTVV.